This entry features one T cell receptor beta chain sequence. The antigen is unknown. The CDR3 totals 19 residues. For the second PCR, which ran for about 7 to 11 cycles, a sample-barcoded 5' primer and a J-beta primer mix were used. TCRdb passed the 5' RACE reads through MiXCR, listing each CDR3 protein once. The top ten hold 9.4% of the sample, which has approximately 760,000 distinct CDR3 sequences, around 25% seen once. This specimen comes from a study of blood T cells in healthy people across ages. Study-level findings and limits: Shifts in expanded clonotypes may have been confounded by donor CMV status, which was unknown.

This same sample was also taken into another study, of T cells of mothers and their children.

Sequencing was carried out using blood. V and J are TRBV21-1 and TRBJ2-1; no DNA check was done on the table's D call, TRBD1. TRBV21-1 is a documented pseudogene. The receptor comes from a boy aged 5-17 years in good health. The CDR3 region has the DNA TGTGCCAGCAGCAATTACAAACAATCCGGGACAGGGGACGAGCAGGAGCAGTTCTTC. Protein: CASSNYKQSGTGDEQEQFF.